This T cell receptor (beta chain) was sequenced in a study of OX40 agonist ivuxolimab in advanced cancers. Here immunoSEQ multiplex PCR was the method, and the copy in TCRdb shows in-frame clones only, minus some. The table lists about 53,000 clones, less than 85% of them singletons. Regarding this clone: What it recognizes is unknown.

CDR1 and CDR2 (germline): SGHDT, YYEEEE. Trimming took 0 bases from V and 8 from J, leaving 29 bases between them. The CDR3 sequence is 19 residues long. Study outcomes and limitations: Among the lowest peripheral clonal expansion occurred in 0.1-3.0 mg/kg partial responders. Low normalized T-cell clonal expansion was also seen in some nonresponders. The study observed clonal expansion of CD4+ and CD8+ blood T cells by week 6 at 0.1 to 3.0 mg/kg. More expanded clones were seen, on average, in CD8+ T cells than in CD4+.

The material was CD4+ or CD8+ T cells sorted from blood, obtained in a trial of the OX40 agonist ivuxolimab. The source of this sequence is an adult with an advanced solid tumor such as melanoma, head and neck, liver or kidney cancer. The chain uses TRBV5-6 and TRBJ1-2, with D perhaps matching TRBD1 (5 bases). The CDR3 coding sequence is TGTGCCAGCAGCTTGGCACCGTCCGGGGGATCGGGCTCTTTGAGAGGCTACACCTTC. Amino acids: CASSLAPSGGSGSLRGYTF.